This T cell receptor beta chain derives from a study of T cells in Graves' hyperthyroidism and ophthalmopathy (dated by TCRdb to the late 2010s). Study-level background: Peripheral blood samples were taken at initial diagnosis, before any treatment was given. Prospective prediction of ophthalmopathy was tested in an independent validation cohort consisting of fewer than 20 hyperthyroidism patients and some 16 patients who later progressed to ophthalmopathy. Thyroid tissue and blood T-cell repertoires from about six Graves' hyperthyroidism patients were also compared in the study. The paper describes TCR Vbeta CDR3 sequencing of about 140 peripheral blood samples, made up of roughly 40 ophthalmopathy patients, over 70 hyperthyroidism patients and 17 progressor patients. A discovery cohort of fewer than 110 patients, fewer than 50 with Graves' ophthalmopathy and about 58 with stable Graves' hyperthyroidism, was used to find distinguishing TCR V-J signatures. After sampling, hyperthyroidism patients received methimazole starting at 30 mg daily, and ophthalmopathy patients received high-dose intravenous methylprednisolone. The 75 to 100 discovery patients were randomly divided into training and test sets at a 7:3 ratio. What the study reported, not specific to this receptor: In validation, the model predicted progression to ophthalmopathy a median of approximately 6.6 months before onset, with about 71% sensitivity and 72.22% specificity. In cross-validation, a model built on a 13 V-J signature told ophthalmopathy apart from stable hyperthyroidism with 85% to 90% sensitivity and about 81% specificity, and in testing the same model reached 80%/75%. No statistical method was used to fix the sample size in advance, and group allocation was not hidden from the investigators. Blood samples also contained most of the expanded thyroid clonotypes (frequency above 0.001), which suggests that blood repertoires may reflect thyroid immune responses.

Ten or more counts support this clonotype. Which antigen it targets is not known. No quality values exist for individual bases; no much larger clone is one base distant. Ophthalmopathy patients had moderately to severely active disease, Clinical Activity Score of at least 3, NOSPECS grade of at least 4, and duration under 3 months. The study excluded patients with uncontrolled infections, other autoimmune diseases, pregnancy or lactation. Clinical symptoms, serum thyroxine and TRAb, thyroid ultrasound, and orbital computed tomography formed the basis for the diagnoses. PBMCs were separated from about 10 ml of fresh peripheral blood using Ficoll-Paque density gradient centrifugation. Total RNA was extracted using Trizol reagent, and RNA quality was assessed on an Agilent 2100 Bioanalyzer. The TCR beta CDR3 regions were amplified from the RNA transcripts. For the first round of RT-PCR on the TCR CDR3, the HTBI primer set was used together with the Qiagen OneStep RT-PCR kit. The libraries were constructed in a second round of multiplex PCR and then size-selected and purified. Libraries were sequenced paired-end with 100 bp reads on an Illumina HiSeq2000. The study's own analysis went as follows. Raw data were processed with SOAPnuke, discarding reads with adapters, uncalled bases, mean Phred below 15, or no exact constant-primer or identifier match. High-quality paired reads were merged using COPE v1.2.5, and each unique nucleotide sequence was defined as a clonotype. MiTCR v1.1 was used to align clonotypes to the IMGT TRBV, TRBD and TRBJ reference segments. The analysis included only V-J combinations with a frequency above 0.0001, which together covered roughly 99% of the repertoires. A TCS score was defined as the ratio between F50 (clonal expansion) and ExV (chaos), using BLOSUM62-based TCRdist between CDR3 peptides within each V-J. Welch's t-statistics and random forest reduced roughly 500 V-J features to 13, which were used in a naive Bayes classifier (R e1071). TCRdb redid the processing of the public reads, applying fastp at Q25 and MiXCR, and retained in-frame beta chains. Records with the same CDR3 protein are collapsed into one entry carrying the most frequent genes and DNA. None of the V and J calls come from the authors' own analysis; TCRdb made them. Present in this sample are about 300,000 distinct CDR3 sequences, approximately 18% of which were seen just once. Together, the top ten hold 35% to 40% of the sample.

The junction shows trimming of 6 bases on V and 4 bases on J, and the gene matches do not reach 17 bases of it. Spanning cysteine to phenylalanine, the CDR3 consists of 19 amino acids. Only the CDR3 DNA stays, 57 bases, in frame from base 1. CDR1 SEHNR and CDR2 FQNEAQ are derived from the germline V gene (reference sequence). The sequencing input was blood. The TCR originated in a man aged 50-59 years with Graves' ophthalmopathy. This receptor chain uses TRBV7-9 and TRBJ2-1, and 11 junction bases match TRBD2. The base sequence is TGTGCCAGCAGACCCCCGGGACAGGGAAGACTAGCGGGGTACAATGAGCAGTTCTTC. Its protein reads: CASRPPGQGRLAGYNEQFF. Extended through the reference TRBV7-9 and TRBJ2-1 proteins, this CDR3 yields the full variable domain: DTGVSQNPRHKITKRGQNVTFRCDPISEHNRLYWYRQTLGQGPEFLTYFQNEAQLEKSRLLSDRFSAERPKGSFSTLEIQRTEQGDSAMYLCASRPPGQGRLAGYNEQFFGPGTRLTVL.